This entry describes one TCR beta chain. The data were taken from a study of shared clonotypes between healthy human individuals. The CDR3 extends over 16 amino acids. CDR1 LNHNV and CDR2 YYDKDF come from the germline V gene (reference sequence). J lost 1 base, V lost 1 base, and 6 bases had no gene match. Libraries were prepared by immunoSEQ multiplex PCR; TCRdb keeps only in-frame clonotypes and omits some of them. The sample has about 1.5 million clones, 95% to 99% seen once. This sequence joins TRBV15 and TRBJ2-7; 8 bases align to TRBD1. The TCR sequence derives from a man between 25 and 39 years old in good health. The sequenced material came from naive CD4+ T cells sorted from blood. Subset reported: CD45RA+ positively selected. DNA for the CDR3: TGTGCCACCAGCAGAGGAGGACAGGGAATTTCCTACGAGCAGTACTTC. It codes for CATSRGGQGISYEQYF.